Listed here are 30 T cell receptor beta chains from one sample, sequenced in a study of blood T cells in healthy people across ages. A second PCR, run for about 6 to 12 cycles, used a sample-barcoded 5' primer plus a J-beta primer mix. TCRdb re-called the 5' RACE reads through MiXCR, storing one row per CDR3 protein. The repertoire consists of 750,000 to 950,000 distinct CDR3 sequences, with around 25% occurring once and the leading ten covering 3%. The same sample was also studied in work on T cells of mothers and their children.

Sequencing was carried out using blood. The source is a boy younger than 18 in good health.

This clonotype was counted between two and nine times. This chain uses TRBV18 with TRBJ1-4, with D perhaps matching TRBD1 (5 bases). V shed 3 bases and J shed 8 bases, with 10 bases lying between them. The CDR3 is 13 residues long. The germline V gene has CDR1 KGHSH and CDR2 LQKENI. The CDR3 spells CASSPGLREKLFF. CDR3 DNA sequence: TGTGCCAGCTCACCGGGGCTGCGCGAAAAACTGTTTTTT.

The chain joins TRBV13 to TRBJ2-1; TRBD1 aligns across 8 bases. The better agreement between TRBJ2-7 and the DNA end casts doubt on the J call. The CDR3 totals 15 residues. Germline values: CDR1 PRHDT, CDR2 FYEKMQ (reference sequence). The CDR3 DNA reads as TGTGCCAGCAGCCTCTCCGGGACAGGTGTCTACGAGCAGTACTTC. Its protein is CASSLSGTGVYEQYF.

This clonotype was recorded a few times. V gene TRBV6-1 combines with J gene TRBJ2-2, with 7 bases identical to TRBD2. The J segment lost 8 bases and the V segment lost 1 base, leaving 4 bases of the junction unmatched. CDR1 and CDR2 (germline): MNHNS, SASEGT. The CDR3 runs 14 residues. CDR3 protein: CASSEVAGRGELFF. CDR3 sequence (DNA): TGTGCCAGCAGTGAAGTAGCGGGTAGGGGGGAGCTGTTTTTT.

The table lists this clonotype with a few counts. The germline gene is not matched at one end of the junction; a read error may be the cause. This chain uses TRBV5-1 with TRBJ1-1; D remains unclear. Germline-derived CDR1 and CDR2 are SGHRS and YFSETQ. The CDR3 covers 15 residues. DNA of the CDR3: TGTGCCAGCAGCTCTCTAGACCTCGGAGGCACTGAAGCTTTCTTT. Translating it yields CASSSLDLGGTEAFF.

The CDR3 region has the DNA TGTGCCAGCAGCTTAGTGATAGGGACAGATACGCAGTATTTT. It encodes CASSLVIGTDTQYF. The chain combines TRBV7-3 with TRBJ2-3; the D is unclear. Germline CDR1 reads SGHTA; CDR2 reads FQGTGA. CDR3 length: 14 amino acids. V lost 2 bases and J lost 3, with 9 bases in between.

This clonotype was counted a few times. The chain carries TRBV5-1 and TRBJ1-1, with D possibly TRBD1 on 5 matching bases. Deletions cut 0 bases from V and 5 bases from J, with 17 bases between. The CDR3 has 16 residues. The V gene's germline CDR1 is SGHRS and CDR2 YFSETQ. The CDR3 nucleotides are TGCGCCAGCAGCTTGGACAGGCCCGGGGACGGGACTGAAGCTTTCTTT. Residues: CASSLDRPGDGTEAFF. Based on the CDR3 plus reference TRBV5-1 and TRBJ1-1, the full variable domain is KAGVTQTPRYLIKTRGQQVTLSCSPISGHRSVSWYQQTPGQGLQFLFEYFSETQRNKGNFPGRFSGRQFSNSRSEMNVSTLELGDSALYLCASSLDRPGDGTEAFFGQGTRLTVV.

This chain links TRBV14 with TRBJ2-1, with no clear D. V gave up 4 bases and J gave up 8 bases, with 12 bases separating them. Per germline, CDR1 SGHDN and CDR2 FVKESK. The CDR3 has 13 residues. CDR3 in DNA: TGTGCCAGCAGCCCGTACTTGTGGGATGAGCAGTTCTTC. The encoded protein is CASSPYLWDEQFF.

This clonotype was seen more than once but under ten times. The chain joins TRBV6-5 to TRBJ2-6; D ambiguous. Germline lookup yields CDR1 MNHEY and CDR2 SVGAGI. The V end lost 10 bases, the J end lost 1 base, and 8 bases lay between the germline ends. The CDR3 covers 13 residues. CDR3 residues: CATRKSGANVLTF. The DNA for the CDR3 is TGTGCCACCCGTAAGTCTGGGGCCAACGTCCTGACTTTC.

This clonotype showed up just a few times. The chain employs TRBV2 and TRBJ2-1; a weak D match, TRBD2 (6 bases). Germline V CDR1 and CDR2: SNHLY, FYNNEI. The CDR3 spans 15 residues. Trimming took off 0 bases at V and 1 base at J, with 7 bases between the two ends. CDR3 residues: CASSEASGSYNEQFF. The CDR3, as DNA: TGTGCCAGCAGTGAAGCTAGCGGATCCTACAATGAGCAGTTCTTC. The whole variable domain, remainder taken from reference TRBV2 and TRBJ2-1, is EPEVTQTPSHQVTQMGQEVILRCVPISNHLYFYWYRQILGQKVEFLVSFYNNEISEKSEIFDDQFSVERPDGSNFTLKIRSTKLEDSAMYFCASSEASGSYNEQFFGPGTRLTVL.

This clonotype was recorded a few times. The rearrangement joins TRBV9 to TRBJ2-5, with TRBD2 matching 12 bases. The CDR3 has 17 amino acids. V was pared by 0 bases and J by 3 bases, with 6 bases of the junction left unmatched. Germline loops: CDR1 SGDLS, CDR2 YYNGEE. The CDR3 reads CASSVEGLAGMEETQYF. In nucleotides, the CDR3 is TGTGCCAGCAGCGTAGAGGGACTAGCGGGCATGGAAGAGACCCAGTACTTC.

This clonotype was seen only a few times. The chain joins TRBV10-3 to TRBJ2-1; tentatively, D is TRBD2 (5 bases). The CDR3 runs 13 residues. Germline V gene sequence: CDR1 ENHRY, CDR2 SYGVKD. The V and J ends lost 8 bases and 2 bases respectively, with 10 bases between them. The CDR3: CAIGAGAYNEQFF. Here the CDR3 DNA reads TGTGCCATCGGTGCCGGGGCCTACAATGAGCAGTTCTTC.

In its sample, this clonotype was seen a few times. The CDR3 loop reads CASSQDHEGFSSYNEQFF. The CDR3 nucleotides read TGCGCCAGCAGCCAAGATCATGAGGGATTCAGCTCCTACAATGAGCAGTTCTTC. The chain couples TRBV4-1 to TRBJ2-1; possible D gene TRBD2, 5 bases. In germline, CDR1 is MGHRA, CDR2 YSYEKL. This CDR3 contains 18 residues. Deletions cut 0 bases from V and 0 bases from J, with 15 bases between.

The CDR3 here is CASSEGLAGDQETQYF. The CDR3 coding sequence is TGTGCCAGCAGCGAAGGACTAGCGGGGGACCAAGAGACCCAGTACTTC. The chain recombines TRBV9 with TRBJ2-5; TRBD2 matches at 13 bases. CDR1 and CDR2 from the germline V gene are SGDLS and YYNGEE. The CDR3 has 16 amino acids. The V and J ends lost 3 bases and 0 bases, in that order; junction bases with no gene match: 2. Variable domain in full (rest from reference TRBV9 and TRBJ2-5): DSGVTQTPKHLITATGQRVTLRCSPRSGDLSVYWYQQSLDQGLQFLIQYYNGEERAKGNILERFSAQQFPDLHSELNLSSLELGDSALYFCASSEGLAGDQETQYFGPGTRLLVL.

V is TRBV20-1 and J is TRBJ1-2, with 8 bases fitting TRBD1. Germline V lookup: CDR1 DFQATT, CDR2 SNEGSKA (reference sequence). The V segment lost 6 bases and the J segment 5 bases; nucleotides outside the gene matches: 8. The CDR3 sequence is 13 residues long. The CDR3: CSAPTGAGYGYTF. The CDR3 bases are TGCAGTGCCCCGACAGGGGCCGGGTATGGCTACACCTTC.

The chain uses TRBV3-1 and TRBJ2-7, with D perhaps matching TRBD2 (5 bases). The CDR3 sequence is 16 residues long. Trimming removed 1 base at V and 0 bases at J, with 13 bases between. The germline gives CDR1 LGHDT, CDR2 YNNKEL (reference sequence). CDR3 DNA sequence: TGTGCCAGCAGCCAAGGGACTGGGCTAACCTCCTACGAGCAGTACTTC. This encodes CASSQGTGLTSYEQYF.

The chain uses TRBV20-1 and TRBJ1-1, with 7 bases lining up with TRBD1. Germline values: CDR1 DFQATT, CDR2 SNEGSKA (reference sequence). The CDR3 contains 13 residues. The V gene end was trimmed by 6 bases and the J gene end by 0 bases; junction bases not matched to a gene: 4. CDR3 protein: CSARGQLNTEAFF. The DNA for the CDR3 is TGCAGTGCCAGGGGACAGCTGAACACTGAAGCTTTCTTT.

Only a few counts were recorded for this clonotype. The V gene is TRBV28, the J gene TRBJ2-3; D assignment may be TRBD1 or TRBD2 (5 bases each). The CDR3 is made up of 17 amino acids. The germline V and J ends were trimmed by 5 bases and 5 bases, with 23 bases remaining between them. The germline gives CDR1 MDHEN, CDR2 SYDVKM. CDR3 DNA: TGTGCCAGCAGTCCCTCCGGAGCGCAGGGACGGGGAGATACGCAGTATTTT. Encoded protein: CASSPSGAQGRGDTQYF. Combining the CDR3 with reference TRBV28 and TRBJ2-3 gives the whole variable domain DVKVTQSSRYLVKRTGEKVFLECVQDMDHENMFWYRQDPGLGLRLIYFSYDVKMKEKGDIPEGYSVSREKKERFSLILESASTNQTSMYLCASSPSGAQGRGDTQYFGPGTRLTVL.

V and J are TRBV5-5 and TRBJ2-7; weak D call: TRBD1 (6 bases). CDR3 length: 16 amino acids. V shed 1 base and J shed 7 bases, with 21 bases lying between them. Germline values: CDR1 SGHKS, CDR2 YYEKEE (reference sequence). This CDR3 reads CASSLSGDPDTGEQYF. CDR3 DNA sequence: TGTGCCAGCAGCTTGTCTGGGGATCCGGATACAGGGGAGCAGTACTTC.

V and J are TRBV7-3 and TRBJ2-1; 7 bases align to TRBD2. Unmatched junction bases numbered 7, after V lost 5 bases and J lost 9 bases. Germline V gene data show CDR1 as SGHTA and CDR2 as FQGTGA. The CDR3 consists of 13 residues. The CDR3 sequence: CASSPSGEGEQFF. The DNA for the CDR3 is TGTGCCAGCAGCCCGAGCGGGGAGGGTGAGCAGTTCTTC.

In its sample, this clonotype was seen a few times. The chain carries TRBV19 and TRBJ2-6; D tentatively fits TRBD1 or TRBD2 (6 bases each). V was cut by 5 bases and J by 0 bases, with 20 bases left in between. The germline CDR1 and CDR2 sequences are LNHDA and SQIVND (reference sequence). This CDR3 has 19 residues. The CDR3 protein is CASSPAVGGLSSGANVLTF. The CDR3 region has the DNA TGTGCCAGTAGTCCAGCAGTGGGGGGCCTTAGCTCTGGGGCCAACGTCCTGACTTTC. The full variable domain, in which reference TRBV19 and TRBJ2-6 provide the parts outside the CDR3, is DGGITQSPKYLFRKEGQNVTLSCEQNLNHDAMYWYRQDPGQGLRLIYYSQIVNDFQKGDIAEGYSVSREKKESFPLTVTSAQKNPTAFYLCASSPAVGGLSSGANVLTFGAGSRLTVL.

The genes are TRBV20-1 and TRBJ2-5; no clear D. The ends were cut back, 6 bases at V and 1 base at J, with 12 bases in the middle. From germline, CDR1 is DFQATT and CDR2 SNEGSKA (reference sequence). The CDR3 extends over 13 amino acids. The CDR3 DNA sequence: TGCAGTGCCCCCCGAAGGACCCAAGAGACCCAGTACTTC. Translation: CSAPRRTQETQYF.

The chain employs TRBV2 and TRBJ1-5; 7 bases map to TRBD1. The germline V gene has CDR1 SNHLY and CDR2 FYNNEI. The CDR3 sequence is 14 residues long. The ends lost 2 bases at V and 4 bases at J; junction bases unmatched: 2. The CDR3 loop reads CASSERGQNQPQHF. For the CDR3, the DNA is TGTGCCAGCAGTGAACGGGGACAGAATCAGCCCCAGCATTTT. Full variable domain (missing parts from reference TRBV2 and TRBJ1-5): EPEVTQTPSHQVTQMGQEVILRCVPISNHLYFYWYRQILGQKVEFLVSFYNNEISEKSEIFDDQFSVERPDGSNFTLKIRSTKLEDSAMYFCASSERGQNQPQHFGDGTRLSIL.

This chain uses TRBV7-9 with TRBJ1-5, with 7 bases aligning to TRBD1. Germline CDR1 and CDR2: SEHNR and FQNEAQ (reference sequence). The V gene end was trimmed by 3 bases and the J gene end by 14 bases; junction bases not matched to a gene: 7. The CDR3 has 12 amino acids. In DNA form, the CDR3 reads TGTGCCAGCAGCTTTGACGGGACAGCCGAGCATTTT. This gives the protein CASSFDGTAEHF. The entire variable domain, with the rest obtained from reference TRBV7-9 and TRBJ1-5, is as follows: DTGVSQNPRHKITKRGQNVTFRCDPISEHNRLYWYRQTLGQGPEFLTYFQNEAQLEKSRLLSDRFSAERPKGSFSTLEIQRTEQGDSAMYLCASSFDGTAEHFGDGTRLSIL.

This clonotype was observed a few times. The chain is built from TRBV2 and TRBJ2-7; TRBD2 matches 12 bases. The J call may be in error: the DNA end matches TRBJ2-1 better. The CDR3 has 15 residues. Per the germline V gene, CDR1 is SNHLY and CDR2 is FYNNEI. In DNA form, the CDR3 reads TGTGCCAGCAGATCCTCTAGCGGGGGGGCTCGCGAGCAGTTCTTC. Translation: CASRSSSGGAREQFF.

About this clonotype: The final CDR3 position lacks the conserved phenylalanine or tryptophan, pointing to a likely read error. The gene calls are TRBV5-1 and TRBJ2-5; 10 bases fit TRBD2. The CDR3 loop spans 15 amino acids. With 7 bases clipped from V and 4 bases from J, the junction kept 10 bases outside the gene matches. Per germline, CDR1 SGHRS and CDR2 YFSETQ. The CDR3 region has the DNA TGCGCCAGCGCGAAGAGCGGGGGGGCCGGAGAGACCCAGTACCTC. Its protein is CASAKSGGAGETQYL.

Worth noting for this clonotype: Just one base apart from a much larger clone, this may be a read error. CDR3 in amino acids: CASSLEPSSYEQYF. The CDR3 bases are TGCGCCAGCAGCTTGGAACCCAGCTCCTACGAGCAGTACTTC. The genes are TRBV5-1 and TRBJ2-7, with D unresolved. V lost 0 bases and J lost 0, with 7 bases in between. CDR1 is SGHRS and CDR2 is YFSETQ in the germline V gene. The CDR3 length is 14 residues.

The chain links TRBV10-3 to TRBJ2-7; D call uncertain. Trimming removed 10 bases from V and 0 bases from J, with 13 bases in between. CDR3 length: 13 amino acids. Germline lookup yields CDR1 ENHRY and CDR2 SYGVKD. CDR3 sequence: CATCGITSYEQYF. Here the CDR3 DNA reads TGTGCCACCTGTGGGATAACCTCCTACGAGCAGTACTTC.

This clonotype was counted only a few times. The J gene is TRBJ2-5, the V gene TRBV14; D possibly matches TRBD1 or TRBD2 (5 bases each). Per germline, CDR1 SGHDN and CDR2 FVKESK. The germline V and J ends were trimmed by 0 bases and 4 bases, with 12 bases remaining between them. The CDR3 has 15 residues. In DNA form, the CDR3 reads TGTGCCAGCAGCCAAGAGGGGGACCTAAGAGAGACCCAGTACTTC. Its translation is CASSQEGDLRETQYF.

This CDR3 is CAISETTGYNEQFF. In DNA, the CDR3 is TGTGCCATCAGTGAGACTACAGGGTACAATGAGCAGTTCTTC. The chain recombines TRBV10-3 with TRBJ2-1; D is perhaps TRBD1 (6 bases). V was cut by 2 bases and J by 4 bases, with 9 bases left in between. The CDR3 has 14 amino acids. CDR1 is ENHRY, CDR2 SYGVKD, per germline.

The chain is built from TRBV20-1 and TRBJ1-1; no clear D. V was cut by 3 bases and J by 5 bases, with 10 bases left in between. Germline CDR1 is DFQATT and CDR2 is SNEGSKA (reference sequence). The CDR3 has 12 amino acids. The chain's CDR3 is CSASPTETEAFF. CDR3 nucleotides: TGCAGTGCTAGTCCCACGGAGACTGAAGCTTTCTTT.